These T cell receptor beta chains were read from a single sample in a study of T-cell memory formation after mild COVID-19. TCRdb recomputed calls from the 5' RACE reads with MiXCR, one row per CDR3 protein. The profile covers under 200,000 distinct CDR3 sequences, with roughly 30% appearing a single time and around 12% taken by the ten largest. Input material: PBMCs or a T cell subset sorted from them (not recorded which). Receptors were obtained from an adult woman who had mild COVID-19 (a few samples of this study predate the infection). Cell type and time point are not known. Each CDR3 is given with its conserved first and last residue. Each record gives: CDR3 DNA, CDR3 protein, V gene, J gene, D gene, clone size. A D gene is named only where the DNA matches it firmly. The size entry is marked missing in some rows and otherwise reads once, few, many or a size class.

CDR3nt: TGCGCCAGCAGCCCGGGACAGGGGATCGGCTACGAGCAGTACTTC
CDR3aa: CASSPGQGIGYEQYF
v_gene: TRBV5-1
j_gene: TRBJ2-7
d_gene: TRBD1
abundance: few

CDR3nt: TGTGCTAGCAGCACACCGGGACAGGGAGGCAATCAGCCCCAGCATTTT
CDR3aa: CASSTPGQGGNQPQHF
v_gene: TRBV7-7
j_gene: TRBJ1-5
d_gene: TRBD1
abundance: few

CDR3nt: TGTGCCAGCACTTCTCCGGTCCTGCAGCGAGAGCAGTTCTTC
CDR3aa: CASTSPVLQREQFF
v_gene: TRBV7-9
j_gene: TRBJ2-1
d_gene: -
abundance: few

CDR3nt: TGCAGCGTCTTACGCGGGACTAGCGGGGGATACAATGAGCAGTTCTTC
CDR3aa: CSVLRGTSGGYNEQFF
v_gene: TRBV29-1
j_gene: TRBJ2-1
d_gene: TRBD2
abundance: -

CDR3nt: TGCGCCAGCAGCGACGGGACAGGACTTGACGAGCAGTACTTC
CDR3aa: CASSDGTGLDEQYF
v_gene: TRBV5-1
j_gene: TRBJ2-7
d_gene: TRBD1
abundance: few

CDR3nt: TGTGCCAGCAGCTTAGGGAAAGCGGAGACCCAGTACTTC
CDR3aa: CASSLGKAETQYF
v_gene: TRBV13
j_gene: TRBJ2-5
d_gene: -
abundance: -

CDR3nt: TGCGCCAGCAGCTTGCTGGGACAGAAATCCAGGGAGACCCAGTACTTC
CDR3aa: CASSLLGQKSRETQYF
v_gene: TRBV5-1
j_gene: TRBJ2-5
d_gene: TRBD1
abundance: few

CDR3nt: TGTGCCAGCAGCTTAGGGTATTCGGAGAGTGGGACCCAGTACTTC
CDR3aa: CASSLGYSESGTQYF
v_gene: TRBV7-9
j_gene: TRBJ2-5
d_gene: -
abundance: few

CDR3nt: TGTGCCAGCAGCTTGGTCGCCAGCGGGGGGGACAATGAGCAGTTCTTC
CDR3aa: CASSLVASGGDNEQFF
v_gene: TRBV5-6
j_gene: TRBJ2-1
d_gene: TRBD2
abundance: -

CDR3nt: TGTGCCAGCAGCCAATCCACTAGCGGGGCCACCGGGGAGCAGTACTTC
CDR3aa: CASSQSTSGATGEQYF
v_gene: TRBV3-1
j_gene: TRBJ2-7
d_gene: TRBD2
abundance: -

CDR3nt: TGTGCCAGCAGCTTAAAGGGGGGGCCATACGAGCAGTACTTC
CDR3aa: CASSLKGGPYEQYF
v_gene: TRBV7-6
j_gene: TRBJ2-7
d_gene: -
abundance: -